This is a list of T cell receptor beta chains from one sample in a study of control samples from healthy donors and cancer patients. The method was immunoSEQ multiplex PCR; TCRdb's version includes in-frame clones alone and lacks a portion of them. The sample lists about 80,000 clones, roughly 89% occurring once. Sequenced input: blood. The source is a man aged 50 to 59 in good health. The CDR3 runs from the conserved cysteine through the conserved F or W. Fields, in order: clone size, D gene, J gene, V gene, CDR3 DNA, CDR3 protein. The D gene is left open where the match is weak. A clone size is listed for some rows: how often the clone was seen (once, few, many), or a class if it is expanded.

>NA|NA|TRBJ1-2|TRBV30
TGTGCCTGGACCAGGGATGTGGACTATGGCTACACCTTC
CAWTRDVDYGYTF
>NA|NA|TRBJ2-2|TRBV6-2/TRBV6-3
TGTGCCAGCAGTCCACCGGGATACTACACCGGGGAGCTGTTTTTT
CASSPPGYYTGELFF
>NA|NA|TRBJ2-3|TRBV10-3
TGTGCCATCAGTGATTCTCAGGGTCGGAGCACAGATACGCAGTATTTT
CAISDSQGRSTDTQYF
>NA|NA|TRBJ1-5|TRBV3-1/TRBV3-2
TGTGCCAGCAGCCCGGGCCCCCTCGGCAATCAGCCCCAGCATTTT
CASSPGPLGNQPQHF
>NA|TRBD1|TRBJ1-6|TRBV5-5
TGTGCCAGCAGCCCATCGGGGACAGGGAGGTCGACCTATAATTCACCCCTCCACTTT
CASSPSGTGRSTYNSPLHF
>NA|TRBD2|TRBJ2-3|TRBV2
TGTGCCAGCACGGGACTAGCGGAGATCACAGATACGCAGTATTTT
CASTGLAEITDTQYF
>NA|TRBD2|TRBJ2-3|TRBV29-1
TGCAGCGTTGAGAGGGGACTAATGACAGATACGCAGTATTTT
CSVERGLMTDTQYF
>NA|NA|TRBJ1-1|TRBV18
TGTGCCAGCCTCAAAGGGGAGGACACTGAAGCTTTCTTT
CASLKGEDTEAFF
>NA|NA|TRBJ2-7|TRBV25-1
TGTGCCACCTTAACCCCACAGACCTACGAGCAGTACTTC
CATLTPQTYEQYF
>NA|NA|TRBJ1-1|TRBV5-1
TGCGCCAGCAGCTTGGGACAGTTTGCTGAAGCTTTCTTT
CASSLGQFAEAFF
>NA|TRBD1|TRBJ2-5|TRBV5-6
TGTGCCAGCAGCAAGACCACAGGGGAAGAGACCCAGTACTTC
CASSKTTGEETQYF
>NA|NA|TRBJ1-1|TRBV19
TGTGCCAGTAGTATAAGGGGGGAGAACACTGAAGCTTTCTTT
CASSIRGENTEAFF
>once|NA|TRBJ2-7|TRBV12-5
TGTGCTAGTGGTTTGACTGGCGAGCAGTACTTC
CASGLTGEQYF
>NA|NA|TRBJ1-4|TRBV24-1
TGTGCCACCAGTGATTCGCGGGTCGGAGTGGGTGAAAAACTGTTTTTT
CATSDSRVGVGEKLFF
>NA|TRBD1|TRBJ2-2|TRBV24-1
TGTGCCACCAGTGACGGACAGGGGGCGCACAGGACCGGGGAGCTGTTTTTT
CATSDGQGAHRTGELFF
>NA|NA|TRBJ2-2|TRBV7-2
TGTGCCAGCAGCTTAGAAAGGCAGGGCGGTTTCACCGGGGAGCTGTTTTTT
CASSLERQGGFTGELFF
>NA|TRBD1|TRBJ2-7|TRBV5-6
TGTGCCAGCAGCCGGGACAGGGGTCACGAGCAGTACTTC
CASSRDRGHEQYF
>NA|NA|TRBJ1-4|TRBV19
TGTGCCAGCTCTGGGGAATTCGGGGAAAAACTGTTTTTT
CASSGEFGEKLFF
>NA|NA|TRBJ1-2|TRBV5-6
TGTGCCAGCAGCTGGATGGGGGGGGGCTACACCTTC
CASSWMGGGYTF
>NA|NA|TRBJ1-2|TRBV29-1
TGCAGCACGCGGACACCGCGCTATGGCTACACCTTC
CSTRTPRYGYTF
>NA|NA|TRBJ1-1|TRBV18
TGTGCCAGCTCACCTAAGGAGGGGACTGAAGCTTTCTTT
CASSPKEGTEAFF
>once|TRBD1|TRBJ1-2|TRBV23-1
TGCGCCAGCAGTCACTCAAAATCCGACTTGGACAGGGTCAATGGCTACACCTTC
CASSHSKSDLDRVNGYTF
>NA|NA|TRBJ1-1|TRBV5-1
TGCGCCAGCAGCACAAAGGGACCGTCTGAGAGGGCTTTCTTT
CASSTKGPSERAFF
>NA|NA|TRBJ1-2|TRBV10-3
TGTGCCATCAGTGATGAAAGGAGGGACGGGGGCTACACCTTC
CAISDERRDGGYTF
>NA|TRBD1|TRBJ2-1|TRBV6-5
TGTGCCAGCGGGGGACAGGGGAGATATGAGCAGTTCTTC
CASGGQGRYEQFF
>NA|NA|TRBJ1-4|TRBV3-1/TRBV3-2
TGTGCCAGCAGCCCCGGGGTGTCGCGTGAAAAACTGTTTTTT
CASSPGVSREKLFF
>once|NA|TRBJ1-2|TRBV5-1
TGCGCCAGCAGCACGGGTGCTGGCTACACCTTC
CASSTGAGYTF
>NA|TRBD1|TRBJ2-7|TRBV7-9
TGTGCCAGCACTGGACAGGGCTCCTACGAGCAGTACTTC
CASTGQGSYEQYF
>NA|NA|TRBJ2-1|TRBV7-2
TGTGCCAGCAAAGGACAGCGCCAGTACAATGAGCAGTTCTTC
CASKGQRQYNEQFF
>NA|TRBD2|TRBJ2-1|TRBV13
TGTGCCAGCACCCAAACTAGCGGGGGGTTCGATGAGCAGTTCTTC
CASTQTSGGFDEQFF
>once|NA|TRBJ1-1|TRBV7-8
TGTGCCAGCAGCTTAGGGAGCGGGGGCAGGGTAGGGACAAGTAAGAGGACTGAAGCTTTCTTT
CASSLGSGGRVGTSKRTEAFF
>NA|TRBD1|TRBJ1-5|TRBV5-1
TGCGCCAGCAGACTTACAGGGGTGGGCAATCAGCCCCAGCATTTT
CASRLTGVGNQPQHF
>NA|NA|TRBJ2-7|TRBV6-2/TRBV6-3
TGTGCCAGCAGTCAGCATGTTGGGGGCGAGCAGTACTTC
CASSQHVGGEQYF
>NA|TRBD1|TRBJ1-1|TRBV5-1
TGCGCCAGCAGCCGGGGACAGGCGACCTGGGCTTTCTTT
CASSRGQATWAFF
>NA|NA|TRBJ1-3|TRBV7-8
TGTGCCAGCAGCTTAGGCGGCGGAAACACCATATATTTT
CASSLGGGNTIYF
>NA|NA|TRBJ1-5|TRBV6-2/TRBV6-3
TGTGCCAGCAGTTACTTGGGGGCGAGTCAGCCCCAGCATTTT
CASSYLGASQPQHF
>few|TRBD1|TRBJ2-1|TRBV7-9
TGTGCCAGCAGCCGGGACAGGGCGAACAATGAGCAGTTCTTC
CASSRDRANNEQFF
>NA|NA|TRBJ1-2|TRBV24-1
TGTGCCACCAGTGAGCCCGGTGGCAGGGGTTCAGAGGGCTACACCTTC
CATSEPGGRGSEGYTF
>NA|NA|TRBJ2-7|TRBV2
TGTGCCAGCGGAGGGGGTAGCTCCTACGAGCAGTACTTC
CASGGGSSYEQYF
>NA|NA|TRBJ1-2|TRBV11-1
TGTGCCAGCAGCCCCCCAAGTGCCTTCTATGGCTACACCTTC
CASSPPSAFYGYTF